The entry that follows covers one T cell receptor (beta chain) sequence. No antigen is known for it. Deletions cut 8 bases from V and 3 bases from J, with 11 bases between. The CDR3 contains 13 residues. From germline, CDR1 is LNHDA and CDR2 SQIVND (reference sequence). This sample was taken from a study of PD-1 blockade in classical Hodgkin lymphoma. Findings and limits, study-wide: Healthy donors reportedly exceeded newly diagnosed patients in baseline TCR diversity. Later analyses included only patients treated at least 1 year post-ASCT. Complete responders' baseline diversity resembled that of newly diagnosed patients.

All patients relapsed after autologous stem cell transplantation, and brentuximab vedotin exposure varied. Assay used: immunoSEQ multiplex PCR; TCRdb lists only in-frame clones, some missing. Here the sample spans 95,000 to 100,000 clones, 80% to 90% being singletons. This sequence originates from a human donor with classical Hodgkin lymphoma. The source was peripheral blood mononuclear cells (PBMCs), collected before the second cycle of nivolumab. The rearrangement uses TRBV19 and TRBJ1-5, with D hard to call. CDR3 sequence: CASLRGSNQPQHF. CDR3 in DNA: TGTGCCAGTCTTCGTGGGTCCAATCAGCCCCAGCATTTT.